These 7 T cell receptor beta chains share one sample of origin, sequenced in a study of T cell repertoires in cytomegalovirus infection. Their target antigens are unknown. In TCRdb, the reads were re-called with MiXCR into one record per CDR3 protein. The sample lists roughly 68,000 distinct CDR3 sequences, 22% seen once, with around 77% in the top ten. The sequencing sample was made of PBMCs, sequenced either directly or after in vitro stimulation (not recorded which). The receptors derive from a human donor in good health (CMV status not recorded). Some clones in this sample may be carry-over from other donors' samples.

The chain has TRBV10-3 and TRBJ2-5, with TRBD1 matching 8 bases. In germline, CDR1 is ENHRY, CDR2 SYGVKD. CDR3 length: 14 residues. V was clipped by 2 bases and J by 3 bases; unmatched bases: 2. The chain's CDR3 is CAISEEDREETQYF. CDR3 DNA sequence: TGTGCCATCAGTGAGGAGGACAGGGAAGAGACCCAGTACTTC.

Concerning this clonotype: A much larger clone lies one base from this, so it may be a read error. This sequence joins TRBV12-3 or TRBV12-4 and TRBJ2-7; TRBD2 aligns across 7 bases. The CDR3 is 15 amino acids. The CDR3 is CPSSHTGLVSYEQYF. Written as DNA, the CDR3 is TGTCCCAGCAGTCACACTGGACTAGTCTCGTACGAGCAGTACTTC.

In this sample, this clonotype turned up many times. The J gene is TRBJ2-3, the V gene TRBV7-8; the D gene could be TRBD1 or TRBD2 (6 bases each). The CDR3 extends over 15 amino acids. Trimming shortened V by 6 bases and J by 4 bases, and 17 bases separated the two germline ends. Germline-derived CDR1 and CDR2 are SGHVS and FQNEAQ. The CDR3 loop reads CASRPRGRRADTQYF. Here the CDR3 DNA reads TGTGCCAGCAGGCCCCGGGGGCGCAGGGCAGATACGCAGTATTTT.

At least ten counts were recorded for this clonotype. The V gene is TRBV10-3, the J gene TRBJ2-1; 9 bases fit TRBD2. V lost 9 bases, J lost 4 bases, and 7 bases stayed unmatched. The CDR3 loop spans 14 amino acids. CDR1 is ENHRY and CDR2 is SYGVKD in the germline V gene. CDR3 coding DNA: TGTGCCATTGCTAGCGGGACAAATTACAATGAGCAGTTCTTC. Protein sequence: CAIASGTNYNEQFF.

DNA of the CDR3: TGTGCTAGTGCCCGATATGACCCAAATGAGCAGTTCTTC. It codes for CASARYDPNEQFF. The V gene is TRBV12-5, the J gene TRBJ2-1; D uncertain. V lost 7 bases, J lost 7 bases, and 14 bases lay in between. Germline CDR1 reads LGHNT; CDR2 reads FRNRAP. This CDR3 spans 13 amino acids. The complete variable domain, with remaining parts taken from reference TRBV12-5 and TRBJ2-1, reads DARVTQTPRHKVTEMGQEVTMRCQPILGHNTVFWYRQTMMQGLELLAYFRNRAPLDDSGMPKDRFSAEMPDATLATLKIQPSEPRDSAVYFCASARYDPNEQFFGPGTRLTVL.

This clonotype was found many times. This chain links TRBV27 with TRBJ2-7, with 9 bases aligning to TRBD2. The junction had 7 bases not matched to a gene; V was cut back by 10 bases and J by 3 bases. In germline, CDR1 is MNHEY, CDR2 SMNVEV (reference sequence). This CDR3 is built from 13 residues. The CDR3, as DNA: TGTGCCACCGGGCGGGGGGGGAACTACGAGCAGTACTTC. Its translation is CATGRGGNYEQYF.

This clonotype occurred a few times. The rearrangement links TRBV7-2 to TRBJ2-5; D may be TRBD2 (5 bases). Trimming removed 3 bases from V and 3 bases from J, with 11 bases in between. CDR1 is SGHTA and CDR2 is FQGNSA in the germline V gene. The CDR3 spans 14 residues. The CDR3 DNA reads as TGTGCCAGCAGCTTGGACTTAAACAAAGAGACCCAGTACTTC. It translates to CASSLDLNKETQYF.